This T cell receptor beta chain comes out of a study of blood T cell repertoires in COVID-19. Whole-study context: Acute-phase and convalescent COVID-19 samples originated in the United States, Italy and Spain.

Per the authors' pipeline: Amplification from reference gene primers served as the basis for estimated nucleated cell counts. Profiled with immunoSEQ multiplex PCR; TCRdb holds only in-frame clones, not every one. V and J calls and clone size follow that table, whereas D and trimming were derived from the DNA. There are around 70,000 clones in the sample; about 80% occur only once, and around 10% lies in the top ten. From germline, CDR1 is LNHDA and CDR2 SQIVND (reference sequence). The CDR3 runs to 14 residues. Trimming took 4 bases from V and 0 from J, leaving 10 bases between them. Input material: peripheral blood. The chain couples TRBV19 to TRBJ2-7; a weak D match, TRBD2 (5 bases). This TCR derives from a human donor in a cohort sampled during active COVID-19. CDR3 nucleotide sequence: TGTGCCAGTAGTACCAAACTAGGCTCCTACGAGCAGTACTTC. Its protein is CASSTKLGSYEQYF. The whole variable domain, filled in from reference TRBV19 and TRBJ2-7, reads DGGITQSPKYLFRKEGQNVTLSCEQNLNHDAMYWYRQDPGQGLRLIYYSQIVNDFQKGDIAEGYSVSREKKESFPLTVTSAQKNPTAFYLCASSTKLGSYEQYFGPGTRLTVT.